The T cell receptor beta chain under discussion was sequenced for a study of shared clonotypes between healthy human individuals. Study-level findings and limits: Clonotypes shared by all four sorted-subset donors had higher generation probabilities than non-shared clonotypes.

A CD45RA-negative memory subset and a CD45RA+ naive subset were separated from the CD4+ cells. About this clone itself: Its target is not known.

Per the germline V gene, CDR1 is MRHNA and CDR2 is SNTAGT. Trimming cost V 5 bases and J 2 bases, with 13 bases left between them. The CDR3 is 15 amino acids. Original processing notes: There were no quality scores in the junction-only immunoSEQ sequences, so filtering differed. The assay was immunoSEQ multiplex PCR, and TCRdb's table has in-frame clones only and misses some. The DNA was the basis for D and trimming; V, J and clone size are from that table. The table shows 2 million to 2.5 million clones, with 80% to 95% occurring only once. This receptor was taken from a young man in good health. Some clones in this sample may be carry-over from other donors' samples. The sample was naive CD4+ T cells from PBMCs. As to subset: CD45RA+ positively selected. V is TRBV6-4 and J is TRBJ2-1; D ambiguous. The CDR3 sequence is CASSTNFGPYNEQFF. The CDR3 DNA reads as TGTGCCAGCAGTACCAATTTTGGGCCCTACAATGAGCAGTTCTTC.